A selection of T cell receptor beta chains follows, all from one sample in a study of OX40 agonist ivuxolimab in advanced cancers. Using immunoSEQ multiplex PCR, the repertoire was profiled, and TCRdb retains in-frame clones only, with some absent. The table lists around 70,000 clones, around four fifths of them singletons. The sequencing here drew on CD4+ or CD8+ T cells sorted from blood, taken in a trial of the OX40 agonist ivuxolimab. These receptor sequences come from an adult with an advanced solid tumor such as melanoma, head and neck, liver or kidney cancer. The CDR3 runs from the conserved cysteine through the conserved F or W. The order of the fields is V gene, CDR3 length, D gene, clone size, J gene, CDR3 DNA, CDR3 protein. The D gene is left open where the match is weak. Size is omitted from some rows. Given values are once, few, many or a class for expanded clones.

v_gene: TRBV4-2
len: 15
d_gene: .
abundance: .
j_gene: TRBJ1-4
CDR3nt: TGTGCCAGCAGCCAAGATGGGTCGGTAGGTGAAAAACTGTTTTTT
CDR3aa: CASSQDGSVGEKLFF

v_gene: TRBV13
len: 11
d_gene: .
abundance: once
j_gene: TRBJ2-2
CDR3nt: TGTGCCAGCAGCCTGGGTATGGAGCTGTTTTTT
CDR3aa: CASSLGMELFF

v_gene: TRBV2
len: 16
d_gene: TRBD1
abundance: medium-sized
j_gene: TRBJ1-1
CDR3nt: TGTGCCAGCAGTTATCAACCGGGACAGGGGTTCACTGAAGCTTTCTTT
CDR3aa: CASSYQPGQGFTEAFF

v_gene: TRBV14
len: 14
d_gene: .
abundance: .
j_gene: TRBJ1-2
CDR3nt: TGTGCCAGCAGCCAAGAGCTGAAGGGGGTTGGCTACACCTTC
CDR3aa: CASSQELKGVGYTF

v_gene: TRBV5-1
len: 14
d_gene: TRBD1
abundance: .
j_gene: TRBJ2-7
CDR3nt: TGCGCCAGCAGCCTCTCGACAGGGGGTGGCGAGCAGTACTTC
CDR3aa: CASSLSTGGGEQYF

v_gene: TRBV19
len: 14
d_gene: TRBD1
abundance: .
j_gene: TRBJ1-6
CDR3nt: TGTGCCAGTAGTATAGGGGACAGTAATTCACCCCTCCACTTT
CDR3aa: CASSIGDSNSPLHF

v_gene: TRBV7-8
len: 17
d_gene: TRBD2
abundance: .
j_gene: TRBJ2-1
CDR3nt: TGTGCCAGCAGCCCAAGGAAGCGGGAGGGGTCCTACAATGAGCAGTTCTTC
CDR3aa: CASSPRKREGSYNEQFF

v_gene: TRBV7-2
len: 14
d_gene: TRBD1
abundance: .
j_gene: TRBJ2-7
CDR3nt: TGTGCCAGCAGCCCAGGACAGGGGCCCTACGAGCAGTACTTC
CDR3aa: CASSPGQGPYEQYF

v_gene: TRBV18
len: 16
d_gene: TRBD1
abundance: .
j_gene: TRBJ1-5
CDR3nt: TGTGCCAGCTCAACTACGGACAGGTACCTTAATCAGCCCCAGCATTTT
CDR3aa: CASSTTDRYLNQPQHF

v_gene: TRBV18
len: 13
d_gene: .
abundance: .
j_gene: TRBJ1-2
CDR3nt: TGTGCCAGCTCACTGACGGAAACCTATGGCTACACCTTC
CDR3aa: CASSLTETYGYTF

v_gene: TRBV6-5
len: 16
d_gene: .
abundance: .
j_gene: TRBJ1-5
CDR3nt: TGTGCCAGCAGTTACTTACCATGGCCTGCAGATCAGCCCCAGCATTTT
CDR3aa: CASSYLPWPADQPQHF

v_gene: TRBV28
len: 15
d_gene: .
abundance: .
j_gene: TRBJ2-7
CDR3nt: TGTGCCAGCAGTTTAGGCCGGGACTTGCGGGGCGAGCAGTACTTC
CDR3aa: CASSLGRDLRGEQYF

v_gene: TRBV5-1
len: 18
d_gene: TRBD1
abundance: .
j_gene: TRBJ2-6
CDR3nt: TGCGCCAGCAGCTTGGGACAGGGGTCACACTCTGGGGCCAACGTCCTGACTTTC
CDR3aa: CASSLGQGSHSGANVLTF

v_gene: TRBV7-9
len: 17
d_gene: TRBD2
abundance: .
j_gene: TRBJ2-5
CDR3nt: TGTGCCAGCAGCCCGGGACTAGCGGGAGGACGGCAAGAGACCCAGTACTTC
CDR3aa: CASSPGLAGGRQETQYF

v_gene: TRBV10-3
len: 14
d_gene: .
abundance: .
j_gene: TRBJ2-1
CDR3nt: TGTGCCATCAGTGCGGTGGGGCAATTGAATGAGCAGTTCTTC
CDR3aa: CAISAVGQLNEQFF

v_gene: TRBV19
len: 13
d_gene: TRBD1
abundance: .
j_gene: TRBJ1-1
CDR3nt: TGTGCCAGTAGTCCCGGGACAGGGATTGAAGCTTTCTTT
CDR3aa: CASSPGTGIEAFF

v_gene: TRBV5-4
len: 14
d_gene: TRBD2
abundance: .
j_gene: TRBJ2-1
CDR3nt: TGTGCCAGCAGCGGGGGACTAGCGGTAAATGAGCAGTTCTTC
CDR3aa: CASSGGLAVNEQFF

v_gene: TRBV5-1
len: 15
d_gene: .
abundance: .
j_gene: TRBJ2-3
CDR3nt: TGCGCCAGCAGCTTGGATCGGCCAGGGGCAGATACGCAGTATTTT
CDR3aa: CASSLDRPGADTQYF

v_gene: TRBV6-6
len: 13
d_gene: .
abundance: .
j_gene: TRBJ2-1
CDR3nt: TGTGCCAGCAGACCTGACAGTTACAATGAGCAGTTCTTC
CDR3aa: CASRPDSYNEQFF

v_gene: TRBV5-5
len: 17
d_gene: .
abundance: .
j_gene: TRBJ2-5
CDR3nt: TGTGCCAGCAGCTTGGCCGTAGGATCGGGGACTCAAGAGACCCAGTACTTC
CDR3aa: CASSLAVGSGTQETQYF

v_gene: TRBV5-1
len: 13
d_gene: .
abundance: once
j_gene: TRBJ2-5
CDR3nt: TGCGCCAGCAGCTTGGCACAAAAAGAGACCCAGTACTTC
CDR3aa: CASSLAQKETQYF

v_gene: TRBV7-9
len: 14
d_gene: TRBD1
abundance: once
j_gene: TRBJ1-6
CDR3nt: TGTGCCAGCGGGCGACAGGGCTCAAATTCACCCCTCCACTTT
CDR3aa: CASGRQGSNSPLHF

v_gene: TRBV19
len: 17
d_gene: TRBD1
abundance: .
j_gene: TRBJ1-2
CDR3nt: TGTGCCAGTAGTGCTTACGGGACAGATCATCCAAACTATGGCTACACCTTC
CDR3aa: CASSAYGTDHPNYGYTF

v_gene: TRBV30
len: 11
d_gene: .
abundance: .
j_gene: TRBJ1-1
CDR3nt: TGTGCCTGGAGTGTGCAGGGTGAAGCTTTCTTT
CDR3aa: CAWSVQGEAFF

v_gene: TRBV20-1
len: 11
d_gene: .
abundance: .
j_gene: TRBJ2-7
CDR3nt: TGCAGTGCTATCAGCTCCTACGAGCAGTACTTC
CDR3aa: CSAISSYEQYF

v_gene: TRBV28
len: 15
d_gene: .
abundance: .
j_gene: TRBJ2-1
CDR3nt: TGTGCCAGCAGGCGTTCTAGCGCATCCTACAATGAGCAGTTCTTC
CDR3aa: CASRRSSASYNEQFF

v_gene: TRBV6-6
len: 13
d_gene: .
abundance: .
j_gene: TRBJ2-5
CDR3nt: TGTGCCAGCAGTTACAGACTGGCTGAGACCCAGTACTTC
CDR3aa: CASSYRLAETQYF

v_gene: TRBV4-2
len: 18
d_gene: .
abundance: .
j_gene: TRBJ2-3
CDR3nt: TGTGCCAGCAGCCAAGAATCCGGAGCGGGCGGGTTCACAGATACGCAGTATTTT
CDR3aa: CASSQESGAGGFTDTQYF

v_gene: TRBV14
len: 15
d_gene: TRBD1
abundance: .
j_gene: TRBJ1-1
CDR3nt: TGTGCCAGCAGCCAAGCCGGGGCAGGGGGCACTGAAGCTTTCTTT
CDR3aa: CASSQAGAGGTEAFF

v_gene: TRBV19
len: 15
d_gene: TRBD2
abundance: .
j_gene: TRBJ2-1
CDR3nt: TGTGCCAGTAGTCCGAAGCGGGGGGGCGGGAATGAGCAGTTCTTC
CDR3aa: CASSPKRGGGNEQFF

v_gene: TRBV28
len: 13
d_gene: TRBD1
abundance: .
j_gene: TRBJ1-2
CDR3nt: TGTGCCAGCATTCCGACAGGGGTATATGGCTACACCTTC
CDR3aa: CASIPTGVYGYTF

v_gene: TRBV14
len: 17
d_gene: .
abundance: .
j_gene: TRBJ2-3
CDR3nt: TGTGCCAGCAGCCAAGATTTGGCTTTTACTAGCACAGATACGCAGTATTTT
CDR3aa: CASSQDLAFTSTDTQYF

v_gene: TRBV7-3
len: 16
d_gene: TRBD1
abundance: .
j_gene: TRBJ1-1
CDR3nt: TGTGCCAGCAGCTGGTTACAGGACAGGACGAACACTGAAGCTTTCTTT
CDR3aa: CASSWLQDRTNTEAFF

v_gene: TRBV2
len: 14
d_gene: .
abundance: .
j_gene: TRBJ1-5
CDR3nt: TGTGCCAGCATAAGAGGGGATGTCAATCAGCCCCAGCATTTT
CDR3aa: CASIRGDVNQPQHF

v_gene: TRBV5-1
len: 15
d_gene: .
abundance: .
j_gene: TRBJ2-3
CDR3nt: TGCGCCAGCAGCGCCCCGGACCGTTTCACAGATACGCAGTATTTT
CDR3aa: CASSAPDRFTDTQYF

v_gene: TRBV5-1
len: 19
d_gene: TRBD1
abundance: .
j_gene: TRBJ2-1
CDR3nt: TGCGCCAGCAGCGTCGTAGGGACAGGGGACCCTAGCTCCTACAATGAGCAGTTCTTC
CDR3aa: CASSVVGTGDPSSYNEQFF

v_gene: TRBV11-3
len: 16
d_gene: .
abundance: .
j_gene: TRBJ1-1
CDR3nt: TGTGCCAGCAGCTTAGGGAAGGGACTTTTGAACACTGAAGCTTTCTTT
CDR3aa: CASSLGKGLLNTEAFF

v_gene: TRBV6-6
len: 13
d_gene: .
abundance: .
j_gene: TRBJ1-6
CDR3nt: TGTGCCAGCAGTACTCGTCCGAATTCACCCCTCCACTTT
CDR3aa: CASSTRPNSPLHF